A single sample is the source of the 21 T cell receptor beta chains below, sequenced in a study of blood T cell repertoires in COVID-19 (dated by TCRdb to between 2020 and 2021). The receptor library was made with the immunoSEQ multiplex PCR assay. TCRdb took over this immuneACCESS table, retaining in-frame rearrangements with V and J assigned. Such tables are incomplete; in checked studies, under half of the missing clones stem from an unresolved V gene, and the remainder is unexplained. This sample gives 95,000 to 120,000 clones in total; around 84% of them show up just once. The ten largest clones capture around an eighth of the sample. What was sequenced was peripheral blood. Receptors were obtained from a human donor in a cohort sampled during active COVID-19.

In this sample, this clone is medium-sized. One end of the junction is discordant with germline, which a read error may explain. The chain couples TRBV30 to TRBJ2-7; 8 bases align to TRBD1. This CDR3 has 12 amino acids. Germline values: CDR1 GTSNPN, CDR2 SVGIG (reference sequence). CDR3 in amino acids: CAWSSTGAGGWF. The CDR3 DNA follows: TGTGCCTGGAGTTCCACTGGGGCAGGGGGCTGGTTT.

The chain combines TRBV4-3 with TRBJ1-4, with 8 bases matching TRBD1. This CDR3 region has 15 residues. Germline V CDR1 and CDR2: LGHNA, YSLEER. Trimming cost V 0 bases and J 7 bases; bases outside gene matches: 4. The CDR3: CASSQDLTGGEKLFF. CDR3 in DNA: TGCGCCAGCAGCCAAGATCTAACAGGGGGTGAAAAACTGTTTTTT.

For the CDR3, the DNA is TGTGCCAGCAGTTACGGGGGACAAACATATGGCTACACCTTC. Protein sequence: CASSYGGQTYGYTF. The chain combines TRBV6-6 with TRBJ1-2, with D maybe TRBD1 (6 bases). CDR3 size: 14 residues. The germline V gene encodes CDR1 MNHNY and CDR2 SVGAGI (reference sequence). V was cut by 2 bases and J by 5 bases, with 12 bases left in between.

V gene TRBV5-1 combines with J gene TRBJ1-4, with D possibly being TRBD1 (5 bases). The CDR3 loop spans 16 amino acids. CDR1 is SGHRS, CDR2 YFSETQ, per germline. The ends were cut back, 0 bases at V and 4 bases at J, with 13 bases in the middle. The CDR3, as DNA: TGCGCCAGCAGCTTGGGCGGTGGGGCCGGTAATGAAAAACTGTTTTTT. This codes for CASSLGGGAGNEKLFF.

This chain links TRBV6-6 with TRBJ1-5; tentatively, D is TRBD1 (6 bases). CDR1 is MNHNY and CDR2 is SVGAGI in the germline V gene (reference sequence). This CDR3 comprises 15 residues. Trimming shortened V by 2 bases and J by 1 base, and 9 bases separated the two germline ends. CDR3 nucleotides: TGTGCCAGCAGTTACCGGGGGGCGAGCAATCAGCCCCAGCATTTT. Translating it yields CASSYRGASNQPQHF.

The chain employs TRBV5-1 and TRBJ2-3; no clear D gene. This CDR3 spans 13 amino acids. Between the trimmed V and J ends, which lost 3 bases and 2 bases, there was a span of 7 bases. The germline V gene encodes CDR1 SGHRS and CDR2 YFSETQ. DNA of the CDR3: TGCGCCAGCAGCTACTCTTCCACAGATACGCAGTATTTT. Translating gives CASSYSSTDTQYF.

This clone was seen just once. The CDR3: CSVTDRGRSWDEQFF. Here the CDR3 DNA reads TGCAGCGTCACGGACAGGGGAAGATCGTGGGATGAGCAGTTCTTC. The chain is built from TRBV29-1 and TRBJ2-1; TRBD1 agrees at 9 bases. The V gene's germline CDR1 is SQVTM and CDR2 ANQGSEA. V trimming: 6 bases; J trimming: 8 bases; junction bases outside the gene matches: 14. The CDR3 covers 15 residues.

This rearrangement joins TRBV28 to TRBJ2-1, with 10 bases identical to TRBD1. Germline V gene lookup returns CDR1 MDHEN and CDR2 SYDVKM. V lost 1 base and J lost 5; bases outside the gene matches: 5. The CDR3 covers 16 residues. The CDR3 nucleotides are TGTGCCAGCAGTTTATTTGGGACAGGGGTAGACAATGAGCAGTTCTTC. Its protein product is CASSLFGTGVDNEQFF.

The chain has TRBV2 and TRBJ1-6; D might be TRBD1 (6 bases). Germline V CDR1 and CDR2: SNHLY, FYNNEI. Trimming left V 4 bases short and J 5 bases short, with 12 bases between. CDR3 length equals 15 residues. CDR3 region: CASSGQAANNSPLHF. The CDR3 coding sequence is TGTGCCAGCAGTGGACAGGCTGCTAATAATTCACCCCTCCACTTT.

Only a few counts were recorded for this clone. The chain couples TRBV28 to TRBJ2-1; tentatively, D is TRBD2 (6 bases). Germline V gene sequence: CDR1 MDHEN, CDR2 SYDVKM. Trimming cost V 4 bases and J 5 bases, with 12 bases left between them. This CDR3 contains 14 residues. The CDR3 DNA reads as TGTGCCAGCAGTTATTTCGGGGGACACAATGAGCAGTTCTTC. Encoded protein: CASSYFGGHNEQFF.

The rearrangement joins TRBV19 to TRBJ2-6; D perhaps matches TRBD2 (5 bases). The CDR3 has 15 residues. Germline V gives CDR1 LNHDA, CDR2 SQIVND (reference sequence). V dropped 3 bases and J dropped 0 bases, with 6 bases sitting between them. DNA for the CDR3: TGTGCCAGTAGTATTCGGGACTCTGGGGCCAACGTCCTGACTTTC. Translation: CASSIRDSGANVLTF.

CDR3 bases: TGTGCCAGCAGCTTGGGGGGCGACAGGGGGTACACTGAAGCTTTCTTT. The encoded protein is CASSLGGDRGYTEAFF. The chain uses TRBV5-6 and TRBJ1-1, with 9 bases identical to TRBD1. The CDR3 runs to 16 residues. Germline assignment: CDR1 SGHDT and CDR2 YYEEEE. Germline trimming cut 0 bases from V and 3 bases from J; bases unmatched to any gene: 6.

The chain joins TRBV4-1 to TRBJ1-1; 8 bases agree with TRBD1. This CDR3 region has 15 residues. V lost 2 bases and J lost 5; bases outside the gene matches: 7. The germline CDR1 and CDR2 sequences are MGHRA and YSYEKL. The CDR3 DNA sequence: TGCGCCAGCAGCCAAACGGACAGGGAGAGGACTGAAGCTTTCTTT. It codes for CASSQTDRERTEAFF.

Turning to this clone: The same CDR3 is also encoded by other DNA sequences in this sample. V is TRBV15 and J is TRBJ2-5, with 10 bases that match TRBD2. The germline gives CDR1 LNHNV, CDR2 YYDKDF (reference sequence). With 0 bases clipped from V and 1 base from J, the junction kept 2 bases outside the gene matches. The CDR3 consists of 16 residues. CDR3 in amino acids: CATSRELAGPQETQYF. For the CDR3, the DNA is TGTGCCACCAGCAGAGAACTAGCGGGGCCCCAAGAGACCCAGTACTTC.

CDR3 sequence reads: CASSLAGPDTEAFF. CDR3 nucleotide sequence: TGCGCCAGCAGCCTTGCCGGTCCGGACACTGAAGCTTTCTTT. The rearrangement links TRBV4-3 to TRBJ1-1; D remains unclear. The V and J ends lost 4 bases and 3 bases respectively, with 12 bases between them. Looked up from germline, CDR1 is LGHNA and CDR2 is YSLEER. The CDR3 consists of 14 residues.

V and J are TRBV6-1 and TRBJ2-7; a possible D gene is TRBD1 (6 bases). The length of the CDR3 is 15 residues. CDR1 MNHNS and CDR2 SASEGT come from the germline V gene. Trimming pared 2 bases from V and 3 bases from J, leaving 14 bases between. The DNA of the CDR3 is TGTGCCAGCAGTGAATTCTCAGGGGTAAGCTACGAGCAGTACTTC. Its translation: CASSEFSGVSYEQYF.

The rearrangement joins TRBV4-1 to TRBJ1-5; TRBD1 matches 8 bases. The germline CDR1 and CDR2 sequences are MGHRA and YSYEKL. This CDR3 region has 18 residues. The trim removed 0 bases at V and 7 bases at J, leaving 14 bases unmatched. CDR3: CASSQEASQGAVRQPQHF. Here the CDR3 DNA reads TGCGCCAGCAGCCAAGAAGCCAGCCAGGGGGCGGTCCGGCAGCCCCAGCATTTT.

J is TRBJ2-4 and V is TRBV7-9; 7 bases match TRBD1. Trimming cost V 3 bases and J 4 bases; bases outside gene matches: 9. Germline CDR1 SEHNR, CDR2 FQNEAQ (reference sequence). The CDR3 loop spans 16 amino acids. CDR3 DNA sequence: TGTGCCAGCAGCTTCCTAGGACAGGAGCTTAAAAACATTCAGTACTTC. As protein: CASSFLGQELKNIQYF.

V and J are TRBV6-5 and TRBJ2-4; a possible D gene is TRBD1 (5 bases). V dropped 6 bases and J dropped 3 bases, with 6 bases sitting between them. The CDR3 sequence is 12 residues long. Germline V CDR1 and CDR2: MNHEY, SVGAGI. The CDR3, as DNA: TGTGCCAGCAGAGGGGTCAAAAACATTCAGTACTTC. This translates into CASRGVKNIQYF.

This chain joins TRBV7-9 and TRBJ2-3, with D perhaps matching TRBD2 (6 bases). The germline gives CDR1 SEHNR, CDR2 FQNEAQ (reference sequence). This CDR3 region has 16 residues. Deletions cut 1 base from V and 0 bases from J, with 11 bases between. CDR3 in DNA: TGTGCCAGCAGCTTAGTCGGGGGTAAGAGCACAGATACGCAGTATTTT. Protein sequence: CASSLVGGKSTDTQYF.

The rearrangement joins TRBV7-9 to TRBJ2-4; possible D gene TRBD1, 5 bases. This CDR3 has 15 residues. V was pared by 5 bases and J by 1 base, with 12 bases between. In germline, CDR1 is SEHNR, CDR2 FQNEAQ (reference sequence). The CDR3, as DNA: TGTGCCAGCAGCCGTCTGACAGATGCCAAAAACATTCAGTACTTC. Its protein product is CASSRLTDAKNIQYF.